Shown below are 30 T cell receptor beta chains from a single sample sequenced in a study of Ad26.COV2.S vaccination and SARS-CoV-2 variants (dated by TCRdb to the early 2020s). Read against the paper, the sample's treatment or condition label means: roughly 20 received Ad26.COV2.S at low or high dose, single or two shots; 5 received placebo; per-sample allocation not given. Repertoires of vaccine and placebo recipients were sequenced from samples taken on day 63 after the first injection. Libraries came from the immunoSEQ multiplex PCR assay. Entries here come from immuneACCESS through TCRdb and include only in-frame sequences with V and J called. Some clones fail to appear in such tables; in the studies checked, an unresolved V gene covers under half of the shortfall, and the cause of the remainder is unknown. Counted in this sample were hundreds of thousands of clones; around 92% of them appeared once. The leading ten clones occupy over 1.3% of the sample.

The sample consisted of peripheral blood, taken in a trial of Ad26.COV2.S vaccine versus placebo. These receptors all come from a person between 18 and 65 years old who received the Ad26.COV2.S COVID-19 vaccine or a placebo.

This clone occurred a few times. This chain joins TRBV4-2 and TRBJ1-3, with D unclear. V shed 0 bases and J shed 2 bases, with 8 bases lying between them. The CDR3 extends over 15 amino acids. Looked up from germline, CDR1 is LGHNA and CDR2 is YNFKEQ. The CDR3 DNA reads as TGTGCCAGCAGCCAAGACGGCACCGCTGGAAACACCATATATTTT. It translates to CASSQDGTAGNTIYF.

This clone occurred a few times. The chain is built from TRBV29-1 and TRBJ1-5, with a weak D call TRBD1 (5 bases). Deletions cut 4 bases from V and 5 bases from J, with 9 bases between. Germline V lookup: CDR1 SQVTM, CDR2 ANQGSEA. The CDR3 spans 12 residues. Written as DNA, the CDR3 is TGCAGCGTTGGGGACGTTGATCAGCCCCAGCATTTT. Translating it yields CSVGDVDQPQHF.

The J gene is TRBJ2-5, the V gene TRBV10-3; 7 bases map to TRBD2. The CDR3 has 14 amino acids. Germline V CDR1 and CDR2: ENHRY, SYGVKD. With 10 bases clipped from V and 0 bases from J, the junction kept 8 bases outside the gene matches. CDR3 sequence: CATGPGTNQETQYF. The CDR3 bases are TGTGCCACGGGGCCCGGGACTAACCAAGAGACCCAGTACTTC.

The count of this clone is one. CDR3 sequence (DNA): TGTGCCAGCAGCCGCACCGGCCCCGGGGAGCTGTTTTTT. Translation: CASSRTGPGELFF. The chain carries TRBV14 and TRBJ2-2, with D unclear. The V and J ends lost 4 bases and 6 bases respectively, with 9 bases between them. The CDR3 totals 13 residues. Germline V gene sequence: CDR1 SGHDN, CDR2 FVKESK.

The chain has TRBV4-3 and TRBJ2-3; 9 nucleotides align to TRBD1. The length of the CDR3 is 16 residues. V trimming: 1 base; J trimming: 3 bases; junction bases outside the gene matches: 5. Germline V CDR1 and CDR2: LGHNA, YSLEER. DNA of the CDR3: TGCGCCAGCAGCCAAGTCGGGACAGGGCGAACAGATACGCAGTATTTT. It translates to CASSQVGTGRTDTQYF.

The rearrangement joins TRBV2 to TRBJ2-4, with TRBD1 as a possible D gene (6 bases). Deletions cut 6 bases from V and 0 bases from J, with 12 bases between. This CDR3 is 15 amino acids long. Germline-derived CDR1 and CDR2 are SNHLY and FYNNEI. CDR3 DNA sequence: TGTGCCAGCAGCTACAGGGTCTTAGCCAAAAACATTCAGTACTTC. Translated, it gives CASSYRVLAKNIQYF.

This rearrangement joins TRBV30 to TRBJ2-1; TRBD2 matches 8 bases. Germline V gives CDR1 GTSNPN, CDR2 SVGIG (reference sequence). V trimming: 4 bases; J trimming: 15 bases; junction bases outside the gene matches: 14. The CDR3 runs 13 residues. CDR3 region: CAWTSGRAGSLFF. CDR3 bases: TGTGCCTGGACCTCCGGGAGGGCCGGATCCCTGTTCTTC.

The chain's CDR3 is CASSYDRGSYEQYF. For the CDR3, the DNA is TGTGCCAGCAGCTACGACAGGGGTTCCTACGAGCAGTACTTC. The chain joins TRBV6-5 to TRBJ2-7; 8 positions agree with TRBD1. Germline CDR1 is MNHEY and CDR2 is SVGAGI. CDR3 length equals 14 residues. Losses at the gene ends were 6 bases for V and 1 base for J; bases not matched to a gene: 5.

The V and J genes are TRBV30 and TRBJ2-1; a weak D match, TRBD2 (6 bases). Germline V gene lookup returns CDR1 GTSNPN and CDR2 SVGIG (reference sequence). V gave up 5 bases and J gave up 7 bases, with 9 bases separating them. CDR3 size: 11 residues. The DNA of the CDR3 is TGTGCCTGGCTGCTAGCGAATGAGCAGTTCTTC. It translates to CAWLLANEQFF.

V is TRBV3-1 (or the pseudogene TRBV3-2) and J is TRBJ2-7, with 8 bases matching TRBD1. From germline, CDR1 is LGHDT and CDR2 YNNKEL (reference sequence). The CDR3 length is 15 residues. V was clipped by 1 base and J by 5 bases; unmatched bases: 7. CDR3 loop: CASSQVIGQGHEQYF. The CDR3, as DNA: TGTGCCAGCAGCCAAGTTATAGGACAGGGCCACGAGCAGTACTTC.

The chain carries TRBV29-1 and TRBJ2-1; 7 bases align to TRBD2. The germline CDR1 and CDR2 sequences are SQVTM and ANQGSEA. The CDR3 runs 12 residues. The V and J ends lost 4 bases and 4 bases, in that order; junction bases with no gene match: 1. Written as DNA, the CDR3 is TGCAGCGTTGCCGGGGGGTACAATGAGCAGTTCTTC. Translated, it gives CSVAGGYNEQFF.

The V gene is TRBV7-2, the J gene TRBJ2-7, with D maybe TRBD1 (5 bases). Trimming cost V 6 bases and J 0 bases, with 15 bases left between them. The CDR3 consists of 15 residues. Germline V gene sequence: CDR1 SGHTA, CDR2 FQGNSA. The CDR3 coding sequence is TGTGCCAGCAGTTCCAGGGTTTTAGTCTCCTACGAGCAGTACTTC. It encodes CASSSRVLVSYEQYF.

The genes are TRBV5-1 and TRBJ1-1; D perhaps matches TRBD1 (5 bases). Trimming removed 3 bases at V and 4 bases at J, with 13 bases between. The CDR3 loop spans 14 amino acids. Germline V gives CDR1 SGHRS, CDR2 YFSETQ. The CDR3 region is CASSSGEGPTEAFF. The CDR3, as DNA: TGCGCCAGCAGCTCCGGGGAGGGGCCCACTGAAGCTTTCTTT.

This chain uses TRBV6-4 with TRBJ1-1; D uncertain. V lost 3 bases and J lost 5, with 13 bases in between. The germline CDR1 and CDR2 sequences are MRHNA and SNTAGT. The CDR3 is made up of 14 amino acids. The CDR3 coding sequence is TGTGCCAGCAGTGAATCAGGTAGGGAGACTGAAGCTTTCTTT. Encoded protein: CASSESGRETEAFF.

The genes are TRBV29-1 and TRBJ2-5; D might be TRBD1 (6 bases). The germline V and J ends were trimmed by 5 bases and 4 bases, with 20 bases remaining between them. CDR3 length: 15 amino acids. The germline V gene encodes CDR1 SQVTM and CDR2 ANQGSEA. CDR3 loop: CSVLPQGQPPETQYF. In DNA, the CDR3 is TGCAGCGTTTTACCTCAGGGACAACCTCCAGAGACCCAGTACTTC.

This rearrangement joins TRBV5-6 to TRBJ1-5; 7 positions match TRBD1. Germline CDR1 SGHDT, CDR2 YYEEEE. V shed 1 base, J shed 1 base, and the junction held 2 bases outside the gene matches. This CDR3 has 15 residues. This chain's CDR3 is CASSLQGGSNQPQHF. The CDR3 nucleotides are TGTGCCAGCAGCTTGCAGGGGGGAAGCAATCAGCCCCAGCATTTT.

As for this clone: Other DNA sequences in this specimen translate into the identical CDR3. V and J are TRBV18 and TRBJ1-5; the D is unclear. Trimming took 2 bases from V and 6 from J, leaving 8 bases between them. The CDR3 runs to 13 residues. Germline loops: CDR1 KGHSH, CDR2 LQKENI. In DNA form, the CDR3 reads TGTGCCAGCTCACCATTTGGCGGTCAGCCCCAGCATTTT. It encodes CASSPFGGQPQHF.

The rearrangement joins TRBV6-5 to TRBJ1-4; D might be TRBD1 (5 bases). V lost 6 bases and J 3 bases, leaving 14 bases between the germline ends. CDR1 and CDR2 from the germline V gene are MNHEY and SVGAGI. The CDR3 covers 15 residues. CDR3 nucleotides: TGTGCCAGCAGGACCGACAGTGGACCTAATGAAAAACTGTTTTTT. It translates to CASRTDSGPNEKLFF.

The J gene is TRBJ1-2, the V gene TRBV12-5, with D uncertain. The CDR3 sequence is 14 residues long. Germline V gene lookup returns CDR1 LGHNT and CDR2 FRNRAP. Trimming left V 7 bases short and J 5 bases short, with 17 bases between. The CDR3 region has the DNA TGTGCTAGTGCCTCCCTCCCGGGAGAATATGGCTACACCTTC. It encodes CASASLPGEYGYTF.

The sample holds a few counts of this clone. The chain joins TRBV11-3 to TRBJ2-1; D is uncertain. V lost 2 bases and J 0 bases, leaving 11 bases between the germline ends. Germline values: CDR1 SGHNT, CDR2 YENEEA. The CDR3 is 16 amino acids. The CDR3 sequence is CASSLNGQSSYNEQFF. CDR3 nucleotides: TGTGCCAGCAGCTTAAATGGCCAGAGCTCCTACAATGAGCAGTTCTTC.

This chain uses TRBV5-4 with TRBJ2-5; 7 bases align to TRBD1. Germline V gene lookup returns CDR1 SGHNT and CDR2 YYREEE (reference sequence). V trimming: 4 bases; J trimming: 4 bases; junction bases outside the gene matches: 7. The CDR3 sequence is 14 residues long. CDR3 nucleotides: TGTGCCAGCAGCCGCGGAGCAGGGGGAGAGACCCAGTACTTC. Translation gives CASSRGAGGETQYF.

V gene TRBV2 combines with J gene TRBJ2-1, with 12 bases aligning to TRBD2. The CDR3 is 17 residues long. V shed 0 bases and J 4 bases; nucleotides not matched to a gene: 4. Germline V lookup: CDR1 SNHLY, CDR2 FYNNEI. CDR3 DNA: TGTGCCAGCAGTGAAGCGGGGGGACTAGCGGGTTACAATGAGCAGTTCTTC. It codes for CASSEAGGLAGYNEQFF.

Notes on this clone: Other DNA sequences in the sample encode the same CDR3. This chain links TRBV6-6 with TRBJ2-2; 10 bases align to TRBD1. Germline V lookup: CDR1 MNHNY, CDR2 SVGAGI (reference sequence). With V trimmed by 6 bases and J by 6 bases, 1 base remained unmatched. This CDR3 spans 13 amino acids. CDR3 DNA: TGTGCCAGCAGAGGACAGGGGGCCGGGGAGCTGTTTTTT. Its protein is CASRGQGAGELFF.

The rearrangement joins TRBV6-2 or TRBV6-3 to TRBJ1-2, with a possible D match to TRBD1 (6 bases). V lost 5 bases and J 4 bases, leaving 17 bases between the germline ends. This CDR3 has 15 amino acids. Per germline, CDR1 MNHEY and CDR2 SVGEGT. For the CDR3, the DNA is TGTGCCAGCAGTCCCTCGAGACAGGTCCTCTATGGCTACACCTTC. Translating gives CASSPSRQVLYGYTF.

About this clone itself: One end of the junction varies from germline; a read error may be responsible. V usage is TRBV24-1 and J usage is TRBJ2-7; the D is unclear. The germline CDR1 and CDR2 sequences are KGHDR and SFDVKD. The CDR3 spans 13 residues. CDR3 sequence reads: CATSDLTSNEQYF. CDR3 DNA: TGTGCCACCAGTGACCTGACCTCCAACGAGCAGTACTTC.

This rearrangement joins TRBV7-4 to TRBJ2-7; D is possibly TRBD1 (6 bases). Germline assignment: CDR1 SGHVT and CDR2 SQSDAQ. The ends were cut back, 1 base at V and 6 bases at J, with 13 bases in the middle. This CDR3 contains 14 residues. The CDR3 region is CASSLGQGWGEQYF. The CDR3 region has the DNA TGTGCCAGCAGCTTAGGTCAGGGGTGGGGCGAGCAGTACTTC.

This chain joins TRBV30 and TRBJ2-2; perhaps TRBD2 as D (6 bases). V lost 3 bases to trimming and J lost 6 bases, with 11 bases between them. From germline, CDR1 is GTSNPN and CDR2 SVGIG (reference sequence). The CDR3 extends over 13 amino acids. The CDR3 region has the DNA TGTGCCTGGAGGGCGGGATACGCCGGGGAGCTGTTTTTT. It encodes CAWRAGYAGELFF.

V usage is TRBV7-2 and J usage is TRBJ2-7; 9 bases agree with TRBD1. Germline assignment: CDR1 SGHTA and CDR2 FQGNSA. V shed 6 bases, J shed 5 bases, and the junction held 8 bases outside the gene matches. The CDR3 is 14 residues long. The DNA for the CDR3 is TGTGCCAGCAGATCCCGGGACAGGGACAACGAGCAGTACTTC. It encodes CASRSRDRDNEQYF.

This rearrangement joins TRBV6-6 to TRBJ1-4; the match to TRBD1 covers 9 bases. The V and J ends lost 10 bases and 4 bases, in that order; junction bases with no gene match: 10. Germline V lookup: CDR1 MNHNY, CDR2 SVGAGI (reference sequence). This CDR3 contains 15 residues. CDR3: CATEDRGFVNEKLFF. The CDR3 DNA is TGTGCCACCGAGGACAGGGGATTCGTTAATGAAAAACTGTTTTTT.

This clone was picked up one time. The genes are TRBV20-1 and TRBJ2-5; D is unresolved. The germline V and J ends were trimmed by 5 bases and 5 bases, with 9 bases remaining between them. This CDR3 is built from 11 residues. CDR1 is DFQATT, CDR2 SNEGSKA, per germline (reference sequence). CDR3 sequence: CSAPKSETQYF. The DNA for the CDR3 is TGCAGTGCTCCGAAATCGGAGACCCAGTACTTC.